A single sample is the source of the 10 T cell receptor beta chains below, sequenced in a study of regulatory T cells in long-lasting Graves disease. Regarding time point: persistent/refractory GD, antithyroid drugs over 5 years with positive TRAb. After RNA was extracted from PBMCs, the TCR library was made from it. Arm-PCR of CDR3 regions and iRepertoire HTBI primers were the basis on which TCR beta libraries were built. MiXCR, run by TCRdb on the multiplex PCR reads, gives a single entry per CDR3 protein. The sample consists of under 450,000 distinct CDR3 sequences, 20% to 30% of them appearing once. The source material was peripheral blood mononuclear cells (PBMCs), sampled when the disease was refractory, from a patient treated with antithyroid drugs. These receptors were collected from a female donor with Graves disease.

As for this clonotype: Compared with germline, one end of the junction differs, possibly owing to a read error. The V gene is TRBV19, the J gene TRBJ1-5; perhaps TRBD1 as D (6 bases). In germline, CDR1 is LNHDA, CDR2 SQIVND (reference sequence). CDR3 size: 13 residues. The CDR3 bases are TGTGCCAGTAGTCCGCTACAGGGACCTCTTTCGAATTTT. Amino acid sequence: CASSPLQGPLSNF.

This CDR3 is CSASGLGGEGGYTF. CDR3 coding DNA: TGCAGTGCTAGTGGGTTGGGGGGCGAGGGTGGCTACACCTTC. The chain employs TRBV20-1 and TRBJ1-2, with a possible D match to TRBD1 (6 bases). V shed 3 bases and J shed 7 bases, with 18 bases lying between them. Germline CDR1 is DFQATT and CDR2 is SNEGSKA (reference sequence). This CDR3 comprises 14 residues.

This clonotype was counted only a few times. The V gene is TRBV7-3, the J gene TRBJ1-6; possibly TRBD1 for D (5 bases). V was clipped by 0 bases and J by 9 bases, with 9 bases between them. The CDR3 covers 14 residues. The germline V gene encodes CDR1 SGHTA and CDR2 FQGTGA. CDR3 protein: CASSLTGPTSPLHF. CDR3 coding DNA: TGTGCCAGCAGCTTAACGGGGCCTACTTCACCCCTCCACTTT.

The genes are TRBV5-5 and TRBJ2-2; 7 bases line up with TRBD2. Germline V gene lookup returns CDR1 SGHKS and CDR2 YYEKEE (reference sequence). The CDR3 contains 15 residues. The J segment lost 4 bases and the V segment lost 4 bases, leaving 7 bases of the junction unmatched. CDR3 in amino acids: CASSLMGGITGELFF. CDR3 DNA sequence: TGTGCCAGCAGCCTCATGGGAGGGATCACCGGGGAGCTGTTTTTT. Looking up the rest from reference TRBV5-5 and TRBJ2-2 gives the full variable domain: DAGVTQSPTHLIKTRGQQVTLRCSPISGHKSVSWYQQVLGQGPQFIFQYYEKEERGRGNFPDRFSARQFPNYSSELNVNALLLGDSALYLCASSLMGGITGELFFGEGSRLTVL.

This clonotype has only one observation. A much larger clone differs from this one at a single base, so this may be a read error. The chain joins TRBV7-2 to TRBJ2-2; D might be TRBD2 (5 bases). Germline V gene sequence: CDR1 SGHTA, CDR2 FQGNSA. The CDR3 sequence is 13 residues long. The CDR3 loop reads CASSEDFTGELSF. The CDR3 nucleotides are TGTGCCAGCAGCGAAGATTTCACCGGGGAGCTGTCTTTT.

Ten or more counts support this clonotype. The chain combines TRBV6-1 with TRBJ2-5; a weak D match, TRBD1 (7 bases). Germline lookup yields CDR1 MNHNS and CDR2 SASEGT. The CDR3 sequence is 17 residues long. V was clipped by 6 bases and J by 4 bases, with 24 bases between them. DNA for the CDR3: TGTGCCAGCAGCCCAACGGACTACAGGGGCTGGCGAGAGACCCAGTACTTC. As protein: CASSPTDYRGWRETQYF.

This clonotype occurred a few times. The rearrangement links TRBV20-1 to TRBJ1-2; D ambiguous. The CDR3 covers 14 residues. CDR1 and CDR2 from the germline V gene are DFQATT and SNEGSKA (reference sequence). V lost 6 bases to trimming and J lost 4 bases, with 18 bases between them. Here the CDR3 DNA reads TGCAGTGCCCCCCCCAGGCTTCTTGGCTATGGCTACACCTTC. Protein sequence: CSAPPRLLGYGYTF.

This clonotype has just a few counts. V and J are TRBV12-3 or TRBV12-4 and TRBJ1-4; tentatively, D is TRBD1 (5 bases). This CDR3 has 13 amino acids. The ends were cut back, 8 bases at V and 7 bases at J, with 14 bases in the middle. The CDR3: CASSQTGLEKLFF. CDR3 in DNA: TGTGCCAGCTCGCAGACGGGGCTTGAAAAACTGTTTTTT.

The V call is TRBV2, the J call TRBJ2-2; 7 bases align to TRBD1. The CDR3 is 19 residues long. The germline V gene has CDR1 SNHLY and CDR2 FYNNEI. Trimming at V came to 4 bases and at J to 0 bases, leaving 14 bases not matched to a gene. CDR3 in amino acids: CASSVRQGLFRPNTGELFF. DNA for the CDR3: TGTGCCAGCAGTGTGAGACAGGGCCTTTTCAGACCGAACACCGGGGAGCTGTTTTTT. The full variable domain, its missing parts supplied by reference TRBV2 and TRBJ2-2, is EPEVTQTPSHQVTQMGQEVILRCVPISNHLYFYWYRQILGQKVEFLVSFYNNEISEKSEIFDDQFSVERPDGSNFTLKIRSTKLEDSAMYFCASSVRQGLFRPNTGELFFGEGSRLTVL.

This clonotype was observed a few times. The J gene is TRBJ2-1, the V gene TRBV19; 9 bases map to TRBD2. The CDR3 is made up of 14 amino acids. Unmatched junction bases numbered 0, after V lost 2 bases and J lost 4 bases. The germline gives CDR1 LNHDA, CDR2 SQIVND (reference sequence). CDR3 DNA sequence: TGTGCCAGTAGTATAACTAGCGGGTACAATGAGCAGTTCTTC. Amino acid sequence: CASSITSGYNEQFF.